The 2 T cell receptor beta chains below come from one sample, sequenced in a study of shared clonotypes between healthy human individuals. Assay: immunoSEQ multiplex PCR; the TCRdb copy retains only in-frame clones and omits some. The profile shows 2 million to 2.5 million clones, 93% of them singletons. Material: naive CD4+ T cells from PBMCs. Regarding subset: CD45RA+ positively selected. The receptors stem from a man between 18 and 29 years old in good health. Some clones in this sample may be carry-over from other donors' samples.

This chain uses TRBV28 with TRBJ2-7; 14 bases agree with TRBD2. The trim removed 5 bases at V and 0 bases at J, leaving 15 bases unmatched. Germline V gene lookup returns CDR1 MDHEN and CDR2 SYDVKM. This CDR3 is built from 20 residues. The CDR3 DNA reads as TGTGCCAGCAGTCCGAACTTTGGGACTAGCGGGAGATCGCACTCCTACGAGCAGTACTTC. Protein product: CASSPNFGTSGRSHSYEQYF.

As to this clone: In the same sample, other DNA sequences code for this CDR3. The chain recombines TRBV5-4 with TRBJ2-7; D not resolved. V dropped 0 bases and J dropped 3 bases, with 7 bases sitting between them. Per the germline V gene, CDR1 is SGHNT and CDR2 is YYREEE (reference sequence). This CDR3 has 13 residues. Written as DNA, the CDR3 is TGTGCCAGCAGCTTGGGACCGCTCTACGAGCAGTACTTC. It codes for CASSLGPLYEQYF.